This T cell receptor (beta chain) emerged from a study of cytomegalovirus exposure and HLA in healthy donors. The CDR3 extends over 15 amino acids. CDR1 is SEHNR and CDR2 is FQNEAQ in the germline V gene (reference sequence). Trimming took 2 bases from V and 5 from J; bases not matched to a gene: 5. About this clone itself: Its antigen is unidentified.

The donors were part of the validation cohort of 95 to 150 subjects. That cohort was separate from the first cohort, which comprised 500 to 700 subjects. Assay: immunoSEQ multiplex PCR; the TCRdb copy retains only in-frame clones and omits some. This table has under 400,000 clones, more than 80% appearing once. Points from the study as a whole: Confirmation in vitro established that a few CMV-associated chains were specific for CMV antigens. While the bulk of TCR sequences proved rare, some public TCRs turned up in many donors. The investigators catalogued 160 or so TCR beta chains as cytomegalovirus-associated.

This receptor was identified in a woman between 18 and 29 years old in good health and CMV-seronegative. The chain links TRBV7-9 to TRBJ1-1; 10 nucleotides align to TRBD1. Sequenced material: PBMCs. The CDR3 DNA is TGTGCCAGCAGCTTATCGGGGACAGGGGATACTGAAGCTTTCTTT. Its protein is CASSLSGTGDTEAFF.